The source of this T cell receptor (beta chain) is a study of beta chain features in type 1 diabetes. Across the study: Sorted cells examined across all samples numbered around 100 million. Broader study findings: cDNA-based reads could over-represent cells with high TCR expression. Patients with type 1 diabetes carried fewer insertions and had more deletions at their VDJ junctions. Moderately but significantly shorter TCRB CDR3s were found in Type 1 diabetes patients in all four CD4+ subsets.

From germline, CDR1 is KGHSH and CDR2 LQKENI. The CDR3 totals 14 residues. The V and J ends lost 4 bases and 8 bases respectively, with 15 bases between them. Regarding this clone: What it binds is not known.

Expressed TCRB transcripts were sequenced after all isolated RNA was converted to cDNA. This table comes from immunoSEQ multiplex PCR, and its TCRdb copy is limited to in-frame clones, with some not included. This sample has about 660,000 clones, with over 12% found just once. This TCR was recovered from a man between 18 and 29 years old with type 1 diabetes. The specimen was naive CD4+ T cells from blood. The gene calls are TRBV18 and TRBJ2-1; D remains unclear. CDR3 DNA sequence: TGTGCCAGCTCACAACTAAGTCCCGAGGATGAGCAGTTCTTC. Amino acid sequence: CASSQLSPEDEQFF.